This T cell receptor beta chain was identified in a study of radiotherapy plus CTLA-4 blockade in lung cancer. Study-wide context: Disease control was achieved by 31% of patients, and objective responses by more than 15%.

TCRdb keeps only in-frame clones here, not all; method: immunoSEQ multiplex PCR. The sample lists about 80,000 clones; about four fifths were seen once. Concerning this clone: Its target is unknown.

The CDR3 is made up of 18 amino acids. CDR1 is SGHTA, CDR2 FQGTGA, per germline. The V and J ends lost 9 bases and 8 bases, in that order; junction bases with no gene match: 18. Points from the study as a whole: Reports identified early blood T cell clone dynamics, with interferon-beta, as the best response predictor. An expansion of tumor-derived TCR clones occurred in blood after radiotherapy plus ipilimumab.

Ipilimumab CTLA-4 blockade and focal radiation were given to patients with chemo-refractory metastatic non-small-cell lung cancer. This chain joins TRBV7-3 and TRBJ2-2; 13 nucleotides align to TRBD2. The clonotype comes from a human donor with non-small cell lung cancer who had stable disease on radiotherapy plus ipilimumab. Sequences were derived from peripheral blood, sampled from a patient treated with radiotherapy plus ipilimumab. The CDR3 region has the DNA TGTGCCAGTAAAATATTAAGCGGACTAGCGGGGGTATTAGGGGAGCTGTTTTTT. Its protein product is CASKILSGLAGVLGELFF.